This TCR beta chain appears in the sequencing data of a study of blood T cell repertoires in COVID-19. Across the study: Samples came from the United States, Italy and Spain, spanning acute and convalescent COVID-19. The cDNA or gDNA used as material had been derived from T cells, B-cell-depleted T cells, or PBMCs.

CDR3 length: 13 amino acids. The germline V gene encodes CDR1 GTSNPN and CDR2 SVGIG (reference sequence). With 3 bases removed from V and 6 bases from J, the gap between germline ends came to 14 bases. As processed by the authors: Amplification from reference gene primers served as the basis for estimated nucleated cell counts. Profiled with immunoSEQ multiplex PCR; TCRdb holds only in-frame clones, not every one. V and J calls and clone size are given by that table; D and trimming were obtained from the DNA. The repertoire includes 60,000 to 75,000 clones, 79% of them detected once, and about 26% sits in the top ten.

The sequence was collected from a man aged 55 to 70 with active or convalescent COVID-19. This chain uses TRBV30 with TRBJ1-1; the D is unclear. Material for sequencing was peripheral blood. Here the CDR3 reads CAWRPRRESEAFF. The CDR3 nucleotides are TGTGCCTGGAGGCCCCGTCGAGAGTCTGAAGCTTTCTTT.